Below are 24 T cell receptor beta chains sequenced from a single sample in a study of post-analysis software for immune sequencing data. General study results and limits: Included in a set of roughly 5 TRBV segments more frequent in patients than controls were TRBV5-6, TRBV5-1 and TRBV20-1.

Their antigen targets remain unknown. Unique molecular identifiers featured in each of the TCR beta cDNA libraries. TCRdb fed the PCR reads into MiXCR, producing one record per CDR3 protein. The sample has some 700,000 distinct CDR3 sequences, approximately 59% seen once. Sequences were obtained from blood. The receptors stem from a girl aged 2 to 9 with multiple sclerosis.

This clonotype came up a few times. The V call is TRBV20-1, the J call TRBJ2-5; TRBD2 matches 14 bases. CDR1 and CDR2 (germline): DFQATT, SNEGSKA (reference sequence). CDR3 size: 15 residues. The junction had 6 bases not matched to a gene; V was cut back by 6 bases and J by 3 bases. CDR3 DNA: TGCAGTGCATTTCCGGGACTAGCGGGAGAAGAGACCCAGTACTTC. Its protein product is CSAFPGLAGEETQYF.

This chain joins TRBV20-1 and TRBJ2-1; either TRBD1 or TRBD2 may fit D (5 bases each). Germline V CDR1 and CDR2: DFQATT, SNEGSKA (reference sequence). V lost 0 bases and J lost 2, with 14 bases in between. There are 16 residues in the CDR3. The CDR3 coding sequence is TGCAGTGCTAGAGATCAAGGGGCTAGCCCCTACAATGAGCAGTTCTTC. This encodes CSARDQGASPYNEQFF.

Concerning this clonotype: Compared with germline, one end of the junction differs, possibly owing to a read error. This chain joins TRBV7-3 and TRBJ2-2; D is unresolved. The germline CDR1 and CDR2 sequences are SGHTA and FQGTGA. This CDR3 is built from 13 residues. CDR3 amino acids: CASSLISSGELFF. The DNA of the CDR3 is TGTGCCAGCAGTTTAATTTCTAGCGGGGAGCTGTTTTTT.

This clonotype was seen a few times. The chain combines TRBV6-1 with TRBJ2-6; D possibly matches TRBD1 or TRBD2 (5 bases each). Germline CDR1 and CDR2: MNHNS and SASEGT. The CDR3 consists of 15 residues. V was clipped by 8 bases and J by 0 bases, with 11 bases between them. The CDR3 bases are TGTGCCAGCGGGGGACGGCCCTCTGGGGCCAACGTCCTGACTTTC. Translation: CASGGRPSGANVLTF.

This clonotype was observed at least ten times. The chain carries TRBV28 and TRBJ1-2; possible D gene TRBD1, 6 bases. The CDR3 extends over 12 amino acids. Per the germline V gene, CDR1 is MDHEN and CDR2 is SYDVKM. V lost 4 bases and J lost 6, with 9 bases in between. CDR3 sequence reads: CASSSQGDGYTF. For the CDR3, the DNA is TGTGCCAGCAGTTCACAGGGAGATGGCTACACCTTC.

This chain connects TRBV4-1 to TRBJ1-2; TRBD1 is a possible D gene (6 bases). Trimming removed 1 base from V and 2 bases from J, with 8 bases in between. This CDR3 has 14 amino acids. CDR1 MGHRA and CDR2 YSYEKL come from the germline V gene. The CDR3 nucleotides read TGCGCCAGCAGCCAAGTTACAGGGAACTATGGCTACACCTTC. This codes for CASSQVTGNYGYTF.

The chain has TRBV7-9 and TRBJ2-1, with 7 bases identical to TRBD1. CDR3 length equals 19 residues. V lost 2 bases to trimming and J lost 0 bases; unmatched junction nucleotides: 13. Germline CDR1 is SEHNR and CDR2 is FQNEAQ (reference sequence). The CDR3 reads CASSLPGTEVYSSYNEQFF. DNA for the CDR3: TGTGCCAGCAGCTTACCCGGGACAGAAGTATATTCCTCCTACAATGAGCAGTTCTTC.

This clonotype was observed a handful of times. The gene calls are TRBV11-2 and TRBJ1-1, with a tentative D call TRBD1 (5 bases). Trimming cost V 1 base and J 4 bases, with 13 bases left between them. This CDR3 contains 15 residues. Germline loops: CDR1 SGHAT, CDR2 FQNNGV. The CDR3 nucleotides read TGTGCCAGCAGCTTAGGTGGGGCAAAGGGCACTGAAGCTTTCTTT. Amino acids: CASSLGGAKGTEAFF.

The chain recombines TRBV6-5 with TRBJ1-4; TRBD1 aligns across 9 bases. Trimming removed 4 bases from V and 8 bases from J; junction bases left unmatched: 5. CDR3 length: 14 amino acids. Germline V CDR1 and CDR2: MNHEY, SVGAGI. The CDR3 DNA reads TGTGCCAGCAGTTCCGGGACAGGGTTCGAAAAACTGTTTTTT. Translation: CASSSGTGFEKLFF.

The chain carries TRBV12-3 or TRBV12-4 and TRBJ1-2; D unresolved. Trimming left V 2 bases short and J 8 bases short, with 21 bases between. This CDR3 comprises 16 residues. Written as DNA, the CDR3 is TGTGCCAGCAGTTTAAAAGGGCGTCCGAAGCCATTAGGCTACACCTTC. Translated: CASSLKGRPKPLGYTF.

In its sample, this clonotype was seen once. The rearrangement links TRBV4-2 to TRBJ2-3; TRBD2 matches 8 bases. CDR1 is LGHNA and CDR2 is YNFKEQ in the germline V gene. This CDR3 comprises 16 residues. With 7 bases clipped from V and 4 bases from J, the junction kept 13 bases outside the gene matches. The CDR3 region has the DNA TGTGCCAGCACCCGAACCGGGACTAGTAGCGCAGATACGCAGTATTTT. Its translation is CASTRTGTSSADTQYF.

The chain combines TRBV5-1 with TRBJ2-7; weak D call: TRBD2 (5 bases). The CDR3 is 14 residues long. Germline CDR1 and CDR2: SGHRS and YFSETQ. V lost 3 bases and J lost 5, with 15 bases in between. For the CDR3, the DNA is TGCGCCAGCAGCTGGTTGGACTCCAAACACGAGCAGTACTTC. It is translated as CASSWLDSKHEQYF.

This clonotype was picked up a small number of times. The CDR3 DNA sequence: TGCGCCAGCAGCCAAGCAGCTAGCGGTCTCTACAATGAGCAGTTCTTC. It codes for CASSQAASGLYNEQFF. J is TRBJ2-1 and V is TRBV4-1, with 7 bases aligning to TRBD2. V was clipped by 1 base and J by 3 bases; unmatched bases: 6. The CDR3 is 16 residues long. Germline CDR1 is MGHRA and CDR2 is YSYEKL.

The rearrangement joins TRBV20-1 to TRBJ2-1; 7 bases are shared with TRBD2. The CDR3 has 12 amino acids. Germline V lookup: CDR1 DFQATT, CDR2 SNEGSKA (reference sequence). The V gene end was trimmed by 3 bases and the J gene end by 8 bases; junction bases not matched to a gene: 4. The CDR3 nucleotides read TGCAGTGCTAGCGGGGGGATGGATGAGCAGTTCTTC. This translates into CSASGGMDEQFF.

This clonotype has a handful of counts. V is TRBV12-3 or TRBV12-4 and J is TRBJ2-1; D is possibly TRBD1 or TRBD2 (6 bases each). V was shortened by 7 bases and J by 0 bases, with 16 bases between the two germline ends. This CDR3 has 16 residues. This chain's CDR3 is CASKGGLKSSYNEQFF. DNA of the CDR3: TGTGCCAGCAAGGGGGGACTGAAGAGCTCCTACAATGAGCAGTTCTTC.

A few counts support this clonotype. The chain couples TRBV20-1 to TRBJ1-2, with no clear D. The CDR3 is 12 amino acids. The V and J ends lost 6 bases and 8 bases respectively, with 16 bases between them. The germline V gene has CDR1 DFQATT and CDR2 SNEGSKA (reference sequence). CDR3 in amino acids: CSAGQEGEGYTF. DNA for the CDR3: TGCAGTGCCGGGCAGGAGGGAGAGGGCTACACCTTC.

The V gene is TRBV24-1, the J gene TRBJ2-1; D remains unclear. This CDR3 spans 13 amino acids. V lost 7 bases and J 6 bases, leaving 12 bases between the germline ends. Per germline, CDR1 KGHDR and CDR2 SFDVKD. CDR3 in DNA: TGTGCCACCAGAGGTACTAAGTCCAATGAGCAGTTCTTC. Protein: CATRGTKSNEQFF.

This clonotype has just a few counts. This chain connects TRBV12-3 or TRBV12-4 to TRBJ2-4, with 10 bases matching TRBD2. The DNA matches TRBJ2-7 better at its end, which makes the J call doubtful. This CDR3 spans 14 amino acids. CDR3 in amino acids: CASTSSGRGGEQYF. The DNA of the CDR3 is TGTGCCAGCACCTCAAGCGGGAGGGGTGGCGAGCAGTACTTC.

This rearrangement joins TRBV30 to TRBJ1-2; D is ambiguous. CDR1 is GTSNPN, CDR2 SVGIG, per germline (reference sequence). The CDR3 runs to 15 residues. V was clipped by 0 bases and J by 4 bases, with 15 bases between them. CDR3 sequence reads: CAWSVAGSSSYGYTF. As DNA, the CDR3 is TGTGCCTGGAGTGTAGCGGGTTCTTCTTCCTATGGCTACACCTTC.

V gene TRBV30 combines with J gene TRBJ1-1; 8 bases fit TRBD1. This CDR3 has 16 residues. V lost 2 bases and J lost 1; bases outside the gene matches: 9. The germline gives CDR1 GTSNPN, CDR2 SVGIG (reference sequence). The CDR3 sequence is CAWSFLRGHPNTEAFF. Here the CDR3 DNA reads TGTGCCTGGAGTTTCCTCAGGGGGCATCCGAACACTGAAGCTTTCTTT.

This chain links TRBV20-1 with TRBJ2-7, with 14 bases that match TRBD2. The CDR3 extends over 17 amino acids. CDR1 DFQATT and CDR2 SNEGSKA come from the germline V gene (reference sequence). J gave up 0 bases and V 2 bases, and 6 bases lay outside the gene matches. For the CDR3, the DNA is TGCAGTGCTAGACCGGGACTAGCGGGAGAGAGCTCCTACGAGCAGTACTTC. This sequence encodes CSARPGLAGESSYEQYF.

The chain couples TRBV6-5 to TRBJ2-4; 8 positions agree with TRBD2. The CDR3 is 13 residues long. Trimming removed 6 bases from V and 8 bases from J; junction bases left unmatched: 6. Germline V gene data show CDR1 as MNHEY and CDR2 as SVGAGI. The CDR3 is CASSPTSGDIQYF. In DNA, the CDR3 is TGTGCCAGCAGCCCCACTAGCGGAGACATTCAGTACTTC.

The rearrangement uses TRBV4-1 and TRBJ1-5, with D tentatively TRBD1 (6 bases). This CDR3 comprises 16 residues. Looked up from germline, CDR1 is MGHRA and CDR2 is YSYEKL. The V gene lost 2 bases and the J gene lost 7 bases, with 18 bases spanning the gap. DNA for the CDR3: TGCGCCAGCAGCCAAAGATTGGAGATGGGGACACAGCCCCAGCATTTT. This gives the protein CASSQRLEMGTQPQHF.

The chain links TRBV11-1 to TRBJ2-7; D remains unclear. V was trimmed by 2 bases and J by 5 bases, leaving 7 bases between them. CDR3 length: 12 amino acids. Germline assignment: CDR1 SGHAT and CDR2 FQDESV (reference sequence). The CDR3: CASSLFTHEQYF. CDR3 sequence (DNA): TGTGCCAGCAGCTTATTCACCCACGAGCAGTACTTC.